One and the same sample provided the 10 T cell receptor beta chains below, sequenced in a study of blood T cell repertoires in COVID-19. Generated by immunoSEQ multiplex PCR, the TCRdb table keeps only in-frame clones and is missing some. The sample contains just under 150,000 clones, about 87% of which appear only once. Material: peripheral blood. The receptors were gathered from a woman aged 45-65 years with acute or convalescent COVID-19.

V and J are TRBV5-4 and TRBJ1-6; D gene ambiguous. This CDR3 has 14 amino acids. Germline V gene lookup returns CDR1 SGHNT and CDR2 YYREEE (reference sequence). The V and J ends lost 0 bases and 6 bases respectively, with 7 bases between them. The CDR3 nucleotides read TGTGCCAGCAGCTTGGTACAGCCTAATTCACCCCTCCACTTT. This encodes CASSLVQPNSPLHF.

The chain uses TRBV3-1 (or the pseudogene TRBV3-2) and TRBJ2-1; 10 positions agree with TRBD2. CDR3 length equals 16 residues. Germline V gives CDR1 LGHDT, CDR2 YNNKEL (reference sequence). V lost 0 bases and J lost 3; bases outside the gene matches: 2. This CDR3 is CASSQDIAGGYNEQFF. Here the CDR3 DNA reads TGTGCCAGCAGCCAAGATATAGCGGGGGGCTACAATGAGCAGTTCTTC.

V usage is TRBV25-1 and J usage is TRBJ1-2; 9 nucleotides match TRBD1. Looked up from germline, CDR1 is MGHDK and CDR2 is SYGVNS. CDR3 size: 16 residues. J lost 4 bases, V lost 0 bases, and 6 bases had no gene match. The CDR3 here is CASSEYIGTGIYGYTF. The CDR3 DNA sequence: TGTGCCAGCAGTGAATATATAGGGACAGGGATCTATGGCTACACCTTC.

The genes are TRBV10-2 and TRBJ2-7, with D possibly TRBD2 on 6 matching bases. The V gene lost 3 bases and the J gene lost 2 bases, with 11 bases spanning the gap. The CDR3 runs to 14 residues. CDR1 WSHSY and CDR2 SAAADI come from the germline V gene. CDR3 bases: TGCGCCAGCAGTGACACGGGGACTCCCTACGAGCAGTACTTC. Its translation: CASSDTGTPYEQYF.

The J gene is TRBJ1-1, the V gene TRBV6-5; D may be TRBD1 (5 bases). CDR1 MNHEY and CDR2 SVGAGI come from the germline V gene. The CDR3 contains 14 residues. Trimming shortened V by 7 bases and J by 10 bases, and 22 bases separated the two germline ends. In nucleotides, the CDR3 is TGTGCCAGCATCCCCCCCGCGGGGCGATCCTCAGCTTTCTTT. Translated, it gives CASIPPAGRSSAFF.

The chain links TRBV3-1 (or the pseudogene TRBV3-2) to TRBJ1-1, with 7 bases matching TRBD1. The CDR3 has 12 amino acids. Germline V gene sequence: CDR1 LGHDT, CDR2 YNNKEL (reference sequence). V gave up 4 bases and J gave up 6 bases; unmatched junction bases: 2. For the CDR3, the DNA is TGTGCCAGCAGCCGAGGACAGGCTGAAGCTTTCTTT. Protein product: CASSRGQAEAFF.

The chain recombines TRBV11-2 with TRBJ1-2; a possible D gene is TRBD1 (6 bases). V lost 6 bases and J lost 3, with 8 bases in between. The CDR3 has 12 residues. The germline V gene has CDR1 SGHAT and CDR2 FQNNGV. CDR3 DNA: TGTGCCAGCAGGAGACAGGACTATGGCTACACCTTC. Translation: CASRRQDYGYTF.

The V and J genes are TRBV5-6 and TRBJ2-3; D is unclear. V was shortened by 2 bases and J by 6 bases, with 4 bases between the two germline ends. Germline V lookup: CDR1 SGHDT, CDR2 YYEEEE. The CDR3 runs to 11 residues. The CDR3 loop is CASSFGDTQYF. CDR3 nucleotides: TGTGCCAGCAGCTTCGGGGATACGCAGTATTTT.

The chain carries TRBV2 and TRBJ2-7, with D possibly being TRBD1 (6 bases). CDR1 SNHLY and CDR2 FYNNEI come from the germline V gene. The V and J ends lost 4 bases and 3 bases respectively, with 10 bases between them. The CDR3 is made up of 13 amino acids. The CDR3 DNA follows: TGTGCCAGCAGTGCGGGACAATTCTACGAGCAGTACTTC. Translation gives CASSAGQFYEQYF.

The chain recombines TRBV20-1 with TRBJ2-5; no firm D call. CDR3 length: 12 residues. V gave up 3 bases and J gave up 1 base, with 6 bases separating them. CDR1 DFQATT and CDR2 SNEGSKA come from the germline V gene (reference sequence). CDR3 sequence: CSASSRQETQYF. CDR3 DNA: TGCAGTGCTAGTAGCCGCCAAGAGACCCAGTACTTC.